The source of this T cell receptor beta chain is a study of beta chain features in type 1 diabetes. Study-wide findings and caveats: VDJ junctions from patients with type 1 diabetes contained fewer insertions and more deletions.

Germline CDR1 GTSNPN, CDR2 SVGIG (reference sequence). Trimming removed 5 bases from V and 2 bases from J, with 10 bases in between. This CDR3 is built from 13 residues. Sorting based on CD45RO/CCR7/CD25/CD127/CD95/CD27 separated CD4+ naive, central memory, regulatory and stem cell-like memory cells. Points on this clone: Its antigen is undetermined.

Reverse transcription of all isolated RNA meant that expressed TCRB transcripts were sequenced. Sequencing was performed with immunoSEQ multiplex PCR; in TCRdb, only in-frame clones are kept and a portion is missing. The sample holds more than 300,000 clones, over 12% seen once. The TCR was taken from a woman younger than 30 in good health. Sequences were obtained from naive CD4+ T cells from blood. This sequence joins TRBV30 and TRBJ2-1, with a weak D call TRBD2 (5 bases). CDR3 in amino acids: CAWGLGAYNEQFF. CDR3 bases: TGTGCCTGGGGACTGGGAGCCTACAATGAGCAGTTCTTC.